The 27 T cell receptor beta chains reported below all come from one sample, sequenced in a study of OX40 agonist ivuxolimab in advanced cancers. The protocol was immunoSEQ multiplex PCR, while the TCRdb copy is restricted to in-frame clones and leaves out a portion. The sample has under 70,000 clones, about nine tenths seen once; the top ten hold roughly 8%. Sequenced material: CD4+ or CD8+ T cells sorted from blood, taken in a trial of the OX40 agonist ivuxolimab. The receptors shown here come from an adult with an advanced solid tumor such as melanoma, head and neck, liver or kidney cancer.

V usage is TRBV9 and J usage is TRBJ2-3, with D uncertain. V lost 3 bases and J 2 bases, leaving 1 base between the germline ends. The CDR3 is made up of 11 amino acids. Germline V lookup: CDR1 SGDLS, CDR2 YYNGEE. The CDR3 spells CASSATDTQYF. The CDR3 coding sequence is TGTGCCAGCAGCGCCACAGATACGCAGTATTTT.

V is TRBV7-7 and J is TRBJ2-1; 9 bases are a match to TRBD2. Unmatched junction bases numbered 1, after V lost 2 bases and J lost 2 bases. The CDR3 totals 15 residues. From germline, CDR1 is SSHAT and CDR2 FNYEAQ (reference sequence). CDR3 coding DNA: TGTGCCAGCAGCTTACAGCGGGGGGCCTACAATGAGCAGTTCTTC. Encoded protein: CASSLQRGAYNEQFF. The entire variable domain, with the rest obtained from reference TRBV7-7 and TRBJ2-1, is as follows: GAGVSQSPRYKVTKRGQDVTLRCDPISSHATLYWYQQALGQGPEFLTYFNYEAQPDKSGLPSDRFSAERPEGSISTLTIQRTEQRDSAMYRCASSLQRGAYNEQFFGPGTRLTVL.

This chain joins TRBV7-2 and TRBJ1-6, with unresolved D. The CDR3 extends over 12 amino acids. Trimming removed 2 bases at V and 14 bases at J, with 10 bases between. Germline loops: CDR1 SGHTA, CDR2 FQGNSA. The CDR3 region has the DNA TGTGCCAGCAGCTTAAACCAAAAGGCCCTCCACTTT. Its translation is CASSLNQKALHF.

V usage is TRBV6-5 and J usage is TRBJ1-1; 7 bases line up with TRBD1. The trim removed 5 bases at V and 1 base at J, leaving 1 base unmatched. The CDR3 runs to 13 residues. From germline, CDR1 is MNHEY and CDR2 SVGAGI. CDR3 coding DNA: TGTGCCAGCAGTCGACAGGGGAACACTGAAGCTTTCTTT. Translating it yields CASSRQGNTEAFF.

Here the CDR3 DNA reads TGTGCCAGCAGTAAGGACAGCCCTCTCCTAAATAATTCACCCCTCCACTTT. Translated: CASSKDSPLLNNSPLHF. This sequence joins TRBV2 and TRBJ1-6, with D tentatively TRBD1 (6 bases). Looked up from germline, CDR1 is SNHLY and CDR2 is FYNNEI. This CDR3 comprises 17 residues. V dropped 5 bases and J dropped 5 bases, with 19 bases sitting between them.

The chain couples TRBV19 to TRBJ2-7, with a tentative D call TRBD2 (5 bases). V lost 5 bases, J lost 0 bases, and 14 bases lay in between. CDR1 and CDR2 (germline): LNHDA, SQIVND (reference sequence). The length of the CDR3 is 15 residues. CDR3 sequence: CASSLTPTSSYEQYF. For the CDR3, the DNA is TGTGCCAGTAGTTTGACACCTACTAGCTCCTACGAGCAGTACTTC.

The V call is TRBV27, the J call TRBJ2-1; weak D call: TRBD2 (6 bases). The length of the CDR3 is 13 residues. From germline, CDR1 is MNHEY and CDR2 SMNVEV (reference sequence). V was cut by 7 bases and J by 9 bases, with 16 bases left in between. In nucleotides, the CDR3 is TGTGCCAGCACACAAGTTGCGGGATCTGAGCAGTTCTTC. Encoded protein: CASTQVAGSEQFF.

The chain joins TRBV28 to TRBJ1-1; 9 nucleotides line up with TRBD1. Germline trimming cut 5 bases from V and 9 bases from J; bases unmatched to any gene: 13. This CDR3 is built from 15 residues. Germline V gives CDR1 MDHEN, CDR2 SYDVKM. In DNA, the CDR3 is TGTGCCAGCAGTCCCGCCCACCCTGGGACAGGGAAAGCTTTCTTT. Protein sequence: CASSPAHPGTGKAFF. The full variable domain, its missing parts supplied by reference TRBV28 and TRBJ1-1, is DVKVTQSSRYLVKRTGEKVFLECVQDMDHENMFWYRQDPGLGLRLIYFSYDVKMKEKGDIPEGYSVSREKKERFSLILESASTNQTSMYLCASSPAHPGTGKAFFGQGTRLTVV.

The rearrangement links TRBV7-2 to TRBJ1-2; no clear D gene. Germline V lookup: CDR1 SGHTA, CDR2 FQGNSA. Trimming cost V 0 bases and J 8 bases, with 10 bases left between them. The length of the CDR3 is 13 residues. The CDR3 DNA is TGTGCCAGCAGCTTAGCAAGGGCGTGGGGCTACACCTTC. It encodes CASSLARAWGYTF.

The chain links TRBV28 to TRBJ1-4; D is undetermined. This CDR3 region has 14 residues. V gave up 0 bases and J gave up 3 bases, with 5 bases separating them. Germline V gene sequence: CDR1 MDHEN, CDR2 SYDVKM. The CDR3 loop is CASSLWAANEKLFF. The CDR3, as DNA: TGTGCCAGCAGTTTATGGGCAGCTAATGAAAAACTGTTTTTT.

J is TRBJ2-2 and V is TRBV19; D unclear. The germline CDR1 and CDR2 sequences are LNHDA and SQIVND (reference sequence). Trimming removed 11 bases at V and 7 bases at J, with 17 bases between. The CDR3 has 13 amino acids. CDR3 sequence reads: CASQNPPDGELFF. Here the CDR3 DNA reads TGTGCCTCTCAAAACCCACCTGACGGGGAGCTGTTTTTT.

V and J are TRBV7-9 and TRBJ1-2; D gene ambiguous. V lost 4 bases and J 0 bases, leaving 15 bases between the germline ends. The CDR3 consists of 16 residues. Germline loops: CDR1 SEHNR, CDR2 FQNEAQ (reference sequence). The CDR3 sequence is CASSSPKPSSNYGYTF. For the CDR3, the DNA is TGTGCCAGCAGCTCACCCAAACCCAGCTCTAACTATGGCTACACCTTC.

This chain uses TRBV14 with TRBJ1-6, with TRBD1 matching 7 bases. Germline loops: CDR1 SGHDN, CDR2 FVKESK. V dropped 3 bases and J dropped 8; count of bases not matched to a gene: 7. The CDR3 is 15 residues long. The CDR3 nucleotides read TGTGCCAGCAGCCAGGGACAGTCGAGTTATTCACCCCTCCACTTT. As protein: CASSQGQSSYSPLHF. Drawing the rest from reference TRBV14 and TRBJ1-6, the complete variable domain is EAGVTQFPSHSVIEKGQTVTLRCDPISGHDNLYWYRRVMGKEIKFLLHFVKESKQDESGMPNNRFLAERTGGTYSTLKVQPAELEDSGVYFCASSQGQSSYSPLHFGNGTRLTVT.

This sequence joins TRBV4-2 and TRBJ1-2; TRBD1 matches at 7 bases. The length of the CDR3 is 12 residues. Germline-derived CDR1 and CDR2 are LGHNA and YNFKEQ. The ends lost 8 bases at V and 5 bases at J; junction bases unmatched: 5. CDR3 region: CASRTGVYGYTF. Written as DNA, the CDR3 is TGTGCCAGCCGGACAGGAGTTTATGGCTACACCTTC.

The CDR3 is CASSVTGGPGELFF. The CDR3 DNA reads TGTGCCAGCAGTGTAACAGGCGGCCCCGGGGAGCTGTTTTTT. The chain has TRBV25-1 and TRBJ2-2, with D perhaps TRBD1 (5 bases). Germline V gives CDR1 MGHDK, CDR2 SYGVNS. The CDR3 is 14 residues long. The V and J ends lost 4 bases and 6 bases respectively, with 12 bases between them. The variable domain in full, with the rest retrieved from reference TRBV25-1 and TRBJ2-2, is EADIYQTPRYLVIGTGKKITLECSQTMGHDKMYWYQQDPGMELHLIHYSYGVNSTEKGDLSSESTVSRIRTEHFPLTLESARPSHTSQYLCASSVTGGPGELFFGEGSRLTVL.

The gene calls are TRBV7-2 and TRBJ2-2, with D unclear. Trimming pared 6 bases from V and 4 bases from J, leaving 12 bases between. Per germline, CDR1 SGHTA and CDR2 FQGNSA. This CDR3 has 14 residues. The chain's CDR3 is CASRGRASTGELFF. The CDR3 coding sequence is TGTGCCAGCAGGGGCCGGGCCTCCACCGGGGAGCTGTTTTTT.

This CDR3 reads CASSLVWQRNTEAFF. CDR3 nucleotides: TGTGCCAGCAGCTTAGTTTGGCAACGGAACACTGAAGCTTTCTTT. The V call is TRBV7-2, the J call TRBJ1-1; D is undetermined. There are 15 residues in the CDR3. From germline, CDR1 is SGHTA and CDR2 FQGNSA. Trimming shortened V by 1 base and J by 1 base, and 10 bases separated the two germline ends.

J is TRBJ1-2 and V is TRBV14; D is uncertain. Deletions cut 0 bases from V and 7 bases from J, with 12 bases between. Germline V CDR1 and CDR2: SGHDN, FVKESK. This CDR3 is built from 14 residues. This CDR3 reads CASSQELGWSGYTF. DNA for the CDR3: TGTGCCAGCAGCCAAGAGCTGGGTTGGTCTGGCTACACCTTC.

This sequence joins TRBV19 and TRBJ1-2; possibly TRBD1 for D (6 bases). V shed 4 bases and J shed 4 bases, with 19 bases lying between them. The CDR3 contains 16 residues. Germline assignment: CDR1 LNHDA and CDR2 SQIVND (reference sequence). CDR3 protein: CASSTLDQGFLYGYTF. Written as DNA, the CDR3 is TGTGCCAGTAGTACGCTCGACCAGGGGTTCCTCTATGGCTACACCTTC.

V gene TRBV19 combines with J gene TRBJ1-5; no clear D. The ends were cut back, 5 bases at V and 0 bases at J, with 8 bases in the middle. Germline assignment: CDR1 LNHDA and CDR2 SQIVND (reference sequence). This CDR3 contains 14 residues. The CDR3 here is CASSESISNQPQHF. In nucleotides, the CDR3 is TGTGCCAGTAGTGAGTCGATTAGCAATCAGCCCCAGCATTTT.

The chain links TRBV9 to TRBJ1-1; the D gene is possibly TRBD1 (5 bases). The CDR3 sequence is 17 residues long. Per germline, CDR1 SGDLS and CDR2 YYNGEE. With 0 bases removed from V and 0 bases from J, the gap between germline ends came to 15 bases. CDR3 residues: CASSVGPLGRVNTEAFF. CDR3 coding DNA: TGTGCCAGCAGCGTAGGACCCCTAGGCAGGGTGAACACTGAAGCTTTCTTT.

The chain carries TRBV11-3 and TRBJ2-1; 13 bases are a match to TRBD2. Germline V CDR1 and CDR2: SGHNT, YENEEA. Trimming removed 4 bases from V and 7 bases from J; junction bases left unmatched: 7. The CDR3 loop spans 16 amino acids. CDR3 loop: CASSYTSGGVRNEQFF. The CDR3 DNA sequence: TGTGCCAGCAGCTATACTAGCGGGGGGGTTCGGAATGAGCAGTTCTTC.

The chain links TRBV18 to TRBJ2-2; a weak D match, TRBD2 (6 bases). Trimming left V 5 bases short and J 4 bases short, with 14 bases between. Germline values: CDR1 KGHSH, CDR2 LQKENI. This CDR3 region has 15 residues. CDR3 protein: CASSWRGSPTGELFF. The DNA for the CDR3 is TGTGCCAGCTCATGGAGGGGTAGTCCCACCGGGGAGCTGTTTTTT.

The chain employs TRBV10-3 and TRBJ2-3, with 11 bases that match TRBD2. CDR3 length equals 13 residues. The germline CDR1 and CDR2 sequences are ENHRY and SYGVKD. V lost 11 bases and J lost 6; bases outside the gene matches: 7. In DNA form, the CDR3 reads TGTGCCGCCCATAGCGGGGGGGAGGATACGCAGTATTTT. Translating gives CAAHSGGEDTQYF.

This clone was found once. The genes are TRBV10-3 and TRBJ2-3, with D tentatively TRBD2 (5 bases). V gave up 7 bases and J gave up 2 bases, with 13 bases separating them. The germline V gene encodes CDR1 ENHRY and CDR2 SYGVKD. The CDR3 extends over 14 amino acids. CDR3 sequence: CAITSGPDTDTQYF. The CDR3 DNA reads TGTGCCATCACCAGCGGACCAGACACAGATACGCAGTATTTT.

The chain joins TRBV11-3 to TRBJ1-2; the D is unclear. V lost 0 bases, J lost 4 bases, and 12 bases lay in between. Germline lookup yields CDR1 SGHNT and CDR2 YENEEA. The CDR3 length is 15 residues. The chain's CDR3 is CASSLDLSGLYGYTF. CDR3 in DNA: TGTGCCAGCAGCTTAGATCTGTCGGGCCTCTATGGCTACACCTTC.

The CDR3 region has the DNA TGTGCTAGTGGTTTGGCATCGGACCCGAGGAACATTCAGTACTTC. Translated, it gives CASGLASDPRNIQYF. This sequence joins TRBV12-5 and TRBJ2-4, with D hard to call. There are 15 residues in the CDR3. V gave up 1 base and J gave up 7 bases, with 14 bases separating them. Germline V gene lookup returns CDR1 LGHNT and CDR2 FRNRAP. Full variable domain (remainder filled in from reference TRBV12-5 and TRBJ2-4): DARVTQTPRHKVTEMGQEVTMRCQPILGHNTVFWYRQTMMQGLELLAYFRNRAPLDDSGMPKDRFSAEMPDATLATLKIQPSEPRDSAVYFCASGLASDPRNIQYFGAGTRLSVL.